The sequence of this T cell receptor (beta chain) was determined in a study of T cell repertoires in cytomegalovirus infection. In the study overall: Signatures in public TCR beta sequences pointed to both CMV infection and matching HLA type.

TCRdb re-analysed the reads in MiXCR, keeping a single row per CDR3 protein. The top ten hold roughly 16% of the sample, which has some 250,000 distinct CDR3 sequences, approximately 9.2% seen once. This CDR3 comprises 15 residues. After removal of 6 bases from V and 6 bases from J, the junction contained 9 bases not matched to a gene. Germline CDR1 MNHNS, CDR2 SASEGT. This clonotype was seen only a few times. The target antigen is unknown. Regarding the study as a whole: Dominating the ex vivo response were TCR beta clonotypes that were CMV-specific and HLA-C-restricted.

Material: PBMCs. The chain is built from TRBV6-1 and TRBJ2-2, with 8 bases lining up with TRBD1. The sequence was collected from a human donor in good health (CMV status not recorded). Some clones in this sample may be carry-over from other donors' samples. CDR3 sequence reads: CASSQGAGRSGELFF. Here the CDR3 DNA reads TGTGCCAGCAGCCAGGGGGCAGGGAGGTCCGGGGAGCTGTTTTTT.